Listed here is a single T cell receptor beta chain. The antigen is not known. The method was immunoSEQ multiplex PCR; TCRdb's version includes in-frame clones alone and lacks a portion of them. The repertoire holds roughly 71,000 clones, with roughly four fifths as singletons. This specimen belongs to a study of vaccination effects on CD4 cells after COVID-19. Viral peptide pools were used in the ViraFEST assay to expand antigen-specific CD4+ T cells, and sequencing came afterward. CD4+ T cells were isolated after around 9 days of culture. The cohort was immunized with two doses of either the BNT162b2 or mRNA-1273 vaccine. Every well got a few million PBMC, which were grown with about 10 IU/ml IL-2 and about 9.2 ug/ml peptides. Study outcomes and limitations: Late post-vaccination, clones induced by infection and those induced by vaccine underwent marked clonal contraction.

Here the sequenced sample was CD4+ T cells from PBMCs cultured with HCoV-229E spike peptides, taken after COVID-19 vaccination. This receptor was obtained from a human donor who received a COVID-19 vaccine.

This chain's CDR3 is CASSLRTSGGPSYNEQFF. CDR3 nucleotides: TGCGCCAGCAGCTTGCGGACTAGCGGGGGCCCCTCCTACAATGAGCAGTTCTTC. V usage is TRBV5-1 and J usage is TRBJ2-1; 13 bases map to TRBD2. With V trimmed by 1 base and J by 0 bases, 4 bases remained unmatched. The V gene's germline CDR1 is SGHRS and CDR2 YFSETQ. This CDR3 contains 18 residues. Combining the CDR3 with reference TRBV5-1 and TRBJ2-1 gives the whole variable domain KAGVTQTPRYLIKTRGQQVTLSCSPISGHRSVSWYQQTPGQGLQFLFEYFSETQRNKGNFPGRFSGRQFSNSRSEMNVSTLELGDSALYLCASSLRTSGGPSYNEQFFGPGTRLTVL.